This TCR beta chain is from a study of beta chain features in type 1 diabetes. Expressed TCRB transcripts were sequenced after all isolated RNA was converted to cDNA. Mean read depth for naive, central memory and regulatory T cell samples was approximately 3.57 million reads. Sequencing used immunoSEQ multiplex PCR; TCRdb keeps in-frame clones, though not all of them. The table shows under 450,000 clones, with over 13% occurring only once. Regarding this clone: What it binds is unknown.

General study results and limits: The study notes PCR might favor shorter templates equally in patients and controls. Highly expressing activated T cells could be over-counted with a cDNA template.

Naive, central memory, regulatory and stem cell-like memory cells within the CD4+ compartment were sorted using CD45RO/CCR7/CD25/CD127/CD95/CD27. The V end lost 4 bases, the J end lost 4 bases, and 9 bases lay between the germline ends. There are 14 residues in the CDR3. Germline V gene data show CDR1 as SGHRS and CDR2 as YFSETQ. This sequence originates from a woman aged 18-29 years in good health. The chain combines TRBV5-1 with TRBJ2-6; possible D gene TRBD2, 6 bases. Source material: naive CD4+ T cells from blood. CDR3 DNA sequence: TGCGCCAGCAGCCGGGAGCCCGGGGCCAACGTCCTGACTTTC. Translation: CASSREPGANVLTF.